Following are 6 T cell receptor beta chains from one sample sequenced in a study of T cells after yellow fever vaccination. TCRdb redid the calling of the 5' RACE reads with MiXCR, one entry per CDR3 protein. Among some 350,000 distinct CDR3 sequences listed, roughly 4.3% were seen once. This sample comprised PBMCs, obtained 5 days after the yellow fever booster vaccination. The receptor source for this set is a man between 18 and 35 years old who received the YFV17D yellow fever vaccine.

This chain links TRBV5-1 with TRBJ1-2; 7 nucleotides align to TRBD1. The germline gives CDR1 SGHRS, CDR2 YFSETQ. V lost 4 bases to trimming and J lost 6 bases; unmatched junction nucleotides: 12. This CDR3 comprises 15 residues. The CDR3 protein is CASSEPGQSWDGYTF. DNA of the CDR3: TGCGCCAGCAGCGAGCCGGGACAGTCTTGGGATGGCTACACCTTC.

This clonotype appeared a few times. The DNA of the CDR3 is TGTGCCAGCACCCCTGACAGGGGAGGTCAGCCCCAGCATTTT. This gives the protein CASTPDRGGQPQHF. The chain has TRBV18 and TRBJ1-5, with 8 nucleotides matching TRBD1. The CDR3 consists of 14 residues. The germline V gene has CDR1 KGHSH and CDR2 LQKENI. With V trimmed by 8 bases and J by 6 bases, 9 bases remained unmatched. The entire variable domain, with the rest obtained from reference TRBV18 and TRBJ1-5, is as follows: NAGVMQNPRHLVRRRGQEARLRCSPMKGHSHVYWYRQLPEEGLKFMVYLQKENIIDESGMPKERFSAEFPKEGPSILRIQQVVRGDSAAYFCASTPDRGGQPQHFGDGTRLSIL.

This clonotype came up a few times. The chain employs TRBV28 and TRBJ2-5; 7 positions agree with TRBD2. The CDR3 is 13 residues long. The V gene's germline CDR1 is MDHEN and CDR2 SYDVKM. Trimming took 8 bases from V and 0 from J; bases not matched to a gene: 3. The CDR3 DNA is TGTGCCAGCGGAGCGGGGAACCAAGAGACCCAGTACTTC. Translating gives CASGAGNQETQYF.

CDR3 sequence reads: CASSFPGAHSPLHF. The DNA for the CDR3 is TGTGCCAGCAGCTTCCCCGGGGCACATTCACCCCTCCACTTT. The J gene is TRBJ1-6, the V gene TRBV11-2, with a tentative D call TRBD1 (5 bases). Germline lookup yields CDR1 SGHAT and CDR2 FQNNGV. V lost 3 bases and J lost 8, with 11 bases in between. The CDR3 length is 14 residues.

This clonotype was found many times. This rearrangement joins TRBV7-2 to TRBJ2-5; D gene uncertain. This CDR3 contains 14 residues. The ends were cut back, 3 bases at V and 2 bases at J, with 10 bases in the middle. The germline CDR1 and CDR2 sequences are SGHTA and FQGNSA. CDR3 DNA: TGTGCCAGCAGCTTCGGTCCCAGTCAAGAGACCCAGTACTTC. Amino acid sequence: CASSFGPSQETQYF. The full variable domain, its missing parts supplied by reference TRBV7-2 and TRBJ2-5, is GAGVSQSPSNKVTEKGKDVELRCDPISGHTALYWYRQSLGQGLEFLIYFQGNSAPDKSGLPSDRFSAERTGGSVSTLTIQRTQQEDSAVYLCASSFGPSQETQYFGPGTRLLVL.

This chain connects TRBV5-1 to TRBJ2-6, with D perhaps matching TRBD2 (5 bases). CDR1 and CDR2 from the germline V gene are SGHRS and YFSETQ. CDR3 length equals 16 residues. Trimming removed 1 base from V and 1 base from J, with 9 bases in between. The CDR3 spells CASSLSTGSGANVLTF. CDR3 DNA: TGCGCCAGCAGCTTGAGTACGGGGTCTGGGGCCAACGTCCTGACTTTC. The entire variable domain, with the rest obtained from reference TRBV5-1 and TRBJ2-6, is as follows: KAGVTQTPRYLIKTRGQQVTLSCSPISGHRSVSWYQQTPGQGLQFLFEYFSETQRNKGNFPGRFSGRQFSNSRSEMNVSTLELGDSALYLCASSLSTGSGANVLTFGAGSRLTVL.